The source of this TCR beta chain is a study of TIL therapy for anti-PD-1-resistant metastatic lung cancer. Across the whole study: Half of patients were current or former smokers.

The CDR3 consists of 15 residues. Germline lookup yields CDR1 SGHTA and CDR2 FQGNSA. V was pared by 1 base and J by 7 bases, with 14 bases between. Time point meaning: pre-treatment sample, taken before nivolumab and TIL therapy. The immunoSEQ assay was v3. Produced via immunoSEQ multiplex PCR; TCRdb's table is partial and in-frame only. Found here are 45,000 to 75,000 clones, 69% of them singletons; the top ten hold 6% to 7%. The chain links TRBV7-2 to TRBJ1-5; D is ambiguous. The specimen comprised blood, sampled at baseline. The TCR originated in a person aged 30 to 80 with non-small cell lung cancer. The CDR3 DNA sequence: TGTGCCAGCAGCTTAGAAGATAGAGGGTCCCAGCCCCAGCATTTT. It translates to CASSLEDRGSQPQHF.